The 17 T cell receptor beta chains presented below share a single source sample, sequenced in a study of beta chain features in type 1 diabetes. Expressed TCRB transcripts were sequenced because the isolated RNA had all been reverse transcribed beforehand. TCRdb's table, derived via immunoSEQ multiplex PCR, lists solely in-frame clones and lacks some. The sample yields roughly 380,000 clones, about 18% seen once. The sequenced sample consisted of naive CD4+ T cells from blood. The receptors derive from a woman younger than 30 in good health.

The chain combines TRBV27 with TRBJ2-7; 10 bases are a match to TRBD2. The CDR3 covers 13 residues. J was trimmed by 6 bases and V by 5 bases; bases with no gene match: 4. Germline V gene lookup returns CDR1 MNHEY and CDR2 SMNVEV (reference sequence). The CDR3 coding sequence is TGTGCCAGCAGTCGGACTAGCGGAGGCGAGCAGTACTTC. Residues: CASSRTSGGEQYF.

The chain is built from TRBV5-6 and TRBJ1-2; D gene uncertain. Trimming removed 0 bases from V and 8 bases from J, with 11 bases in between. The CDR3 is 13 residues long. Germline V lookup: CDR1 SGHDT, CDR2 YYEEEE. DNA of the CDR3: TGTGCCAGCAGCTTGGATATGCTCAGGGGCTACACCTTC. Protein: CASSLDMLRGYTF.

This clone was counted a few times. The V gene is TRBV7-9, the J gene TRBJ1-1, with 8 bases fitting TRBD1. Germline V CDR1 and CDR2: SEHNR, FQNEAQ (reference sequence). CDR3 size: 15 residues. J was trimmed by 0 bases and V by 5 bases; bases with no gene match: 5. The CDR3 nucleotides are TGTGCCAGCAGCGGACGGACAGGGATGAACACTGAAGCTTTCTTT. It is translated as CASSGRTGMNTEAFF. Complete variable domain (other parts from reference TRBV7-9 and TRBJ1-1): DTGVSQNPRHKITKRGQNVTFRCDPISEHNRLYWYRQTLGQGPEFLTYFQNEAQLEKSRLLSDRFSAERPKGSFSTLEIQRTEQGDSAMYLCASSGRTGMNTEAFFGQGTRLTVV.

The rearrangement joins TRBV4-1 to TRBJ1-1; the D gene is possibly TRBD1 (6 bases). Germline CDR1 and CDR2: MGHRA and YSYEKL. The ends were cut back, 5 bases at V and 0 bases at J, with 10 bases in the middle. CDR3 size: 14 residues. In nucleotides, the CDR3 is TGCGCCAGCAGCTACCCAGGGGTGAACACTGAAGCTTTCTTT. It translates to CASSYPGVNTEAFF.

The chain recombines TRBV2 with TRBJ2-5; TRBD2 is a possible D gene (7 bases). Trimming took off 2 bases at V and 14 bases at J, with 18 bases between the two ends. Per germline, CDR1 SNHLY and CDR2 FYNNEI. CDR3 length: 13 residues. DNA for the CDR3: TGTGCCAGCAGTGAATTAGGGCGGGGGCCGGTTTACTTC. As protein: CASSELGRGPVYF.

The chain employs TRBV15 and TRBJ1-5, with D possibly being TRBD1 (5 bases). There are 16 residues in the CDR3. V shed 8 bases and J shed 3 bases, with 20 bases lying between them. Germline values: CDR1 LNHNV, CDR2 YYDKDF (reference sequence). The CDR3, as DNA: TGTGCCACCCAAGCCGCCGACAGCTTCCCCAATCAGCCCCAGCATTTT. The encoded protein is CATQAADSFPNQPQHF.

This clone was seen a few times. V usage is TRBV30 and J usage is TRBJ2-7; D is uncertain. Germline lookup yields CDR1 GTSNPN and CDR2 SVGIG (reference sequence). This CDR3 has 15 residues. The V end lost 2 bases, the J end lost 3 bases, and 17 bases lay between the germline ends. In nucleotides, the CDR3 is TGTGCCTGGAGTCCTGGAGACTCCGCGCGCTACGAGCAGTACTTC. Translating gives CAWSPGDSARYEQYF.

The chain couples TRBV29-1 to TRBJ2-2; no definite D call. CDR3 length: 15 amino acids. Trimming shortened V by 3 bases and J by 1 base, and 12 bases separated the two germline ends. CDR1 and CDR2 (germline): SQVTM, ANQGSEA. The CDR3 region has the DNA TGCAGCGTTGATTCCTCCCCCGGGAACACCGGGGAGCTGTTTTTT. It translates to CSVDSSPGNTGELFF.

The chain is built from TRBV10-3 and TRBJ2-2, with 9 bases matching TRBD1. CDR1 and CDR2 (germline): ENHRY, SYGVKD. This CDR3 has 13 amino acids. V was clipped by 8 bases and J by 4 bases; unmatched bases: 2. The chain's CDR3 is CAIGGQGTGELFF. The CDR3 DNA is TGTGCCATCGGGGGACAGGGCACCGGGGAGCTGTTTTTT.

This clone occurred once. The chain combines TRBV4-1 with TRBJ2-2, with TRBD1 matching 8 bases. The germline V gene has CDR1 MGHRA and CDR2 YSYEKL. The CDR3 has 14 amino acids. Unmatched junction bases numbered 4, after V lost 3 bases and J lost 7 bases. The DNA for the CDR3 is TGCGCCAGCAGCCAGACAGGGGTCGGCGGGGAGCTGTTTTTT. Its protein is CASSQTGVGGELFF.

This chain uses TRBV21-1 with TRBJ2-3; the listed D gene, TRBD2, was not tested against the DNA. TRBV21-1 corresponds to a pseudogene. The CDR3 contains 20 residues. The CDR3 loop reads CASSPLQGKTSGGIADTQYF. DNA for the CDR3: TGTGCCAGCAGTCCCCTCCAGGGTAAAACTAGCGGGGGGATAGCAGATACGCAGTATTTT.

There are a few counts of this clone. This CDR3 is CSVITGETQYF. The CDR3 DNA is TGCAGCGTCATTACGGGAGAGACCCAGTACTTC. The chain couples TRBV29-1 to TRBJ2-5; D is unresolved. V lost 6 bases and J 4 bases, leaving 9 bases between the germline ends. The length of the CDR3 is 11 residues. Germline CDR1 SQVTM, CDR2 ANQGSEA.

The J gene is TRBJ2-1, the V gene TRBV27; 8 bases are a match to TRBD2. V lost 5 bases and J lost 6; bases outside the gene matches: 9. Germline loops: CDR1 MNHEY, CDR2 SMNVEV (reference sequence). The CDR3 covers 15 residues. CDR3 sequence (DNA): TGTGCCAGCAGTACTCCGGGACTAGGTCGCAATGAGCAGTTCTTC. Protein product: CASSTPGLGRNEQFF.

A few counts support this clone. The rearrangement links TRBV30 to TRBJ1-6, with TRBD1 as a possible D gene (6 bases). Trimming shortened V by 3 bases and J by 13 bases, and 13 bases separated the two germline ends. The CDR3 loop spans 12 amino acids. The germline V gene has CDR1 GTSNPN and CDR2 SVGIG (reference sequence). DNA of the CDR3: TGTGCCTGGAGCCCCGGGGGGGGCCCCCTCCACTTT. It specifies CAWSPGGGPLHF.

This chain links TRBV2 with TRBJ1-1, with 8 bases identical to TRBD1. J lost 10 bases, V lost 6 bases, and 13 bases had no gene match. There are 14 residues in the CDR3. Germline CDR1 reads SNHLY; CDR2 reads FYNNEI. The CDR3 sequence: CASRPRQGSPGAFF. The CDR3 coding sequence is TGTGCCAGCAGGCCTAGACAGGGGAGCCCAGGAGCTTTCTTT.

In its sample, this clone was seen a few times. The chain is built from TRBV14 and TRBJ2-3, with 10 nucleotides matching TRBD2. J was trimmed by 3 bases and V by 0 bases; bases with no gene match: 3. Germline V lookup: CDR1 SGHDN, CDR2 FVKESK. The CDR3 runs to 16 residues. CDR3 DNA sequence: TGTGCCAGCAGCCAAGATCCGGGACTAGCGACAGATACGCAGTATTTT. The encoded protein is CASSQDPGLATDTQYF.

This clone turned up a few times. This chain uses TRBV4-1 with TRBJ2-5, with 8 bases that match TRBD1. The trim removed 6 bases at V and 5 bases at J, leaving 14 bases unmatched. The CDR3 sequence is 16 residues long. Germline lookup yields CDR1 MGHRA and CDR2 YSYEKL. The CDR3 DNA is TGCGCCAGCAGAGGGATAGGGAGACAGGGGCGGGAGACCCAGTACTTC. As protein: CASRGIGRQGRETQYF.